This T cell receptor beta chain was profiled in a study of T cells after posttransplantation cyclophosphamide. Study-level points and caveats: Recipient CMV seropositivity and CMV reactivation strongly tracked TRB clonality. Later post-transplant blood repertoires were often dominated by donor CD8+ memory clones. Tissue-infiltrating T cells from skin or gut overlapped little with blood T cells.

The related graft donor's blood sample was taken on the day of bone marrow donation. The germline V gene encodes CDR1 SGHVS and CDR2 FNYEAQ. The CDR3 sequence is 15 residues long. V was pared by 2 bases and J by 1 base, with 10 bases between. Sequencing used immunoSEQ multiplex PCR; TCRdb keeps in-frame clones, though not all of them. This sample yields 51,000 or so clones, of which 90% to 95% are seen a single time; 2.9% belongs to the top ten. Note on this clone: The antigen is undetermined.

The rearrangement links TRBV7-6 to TRBJ2-3; D is uncertain. The sample taken for sequencing was PBMCs. This TCR was recovered from a woman between 25 and 40 years old in good health and a related stem cell transplant donor. The DNA of the CDR3 is TGTGCCAGCAGCTTATATTCGGGTGGCACAGATACGCAGTATTTT. It is translated as CASSLYSGGTDTQYF. Filled out from reference TRBV7-6 and TRBJ2-3, the complete variable domain reads GAGVSQSPRYKVTKRGQDVALRCDPISGHVSLYWYRQALGQGPEFLTYFNYEAQQDKSGLPNDRFSAERPEGSISTLTIQRTEQRDSAMYRCASSLYSGGTDTQYFGPGTRLTVL.